The 30 T cell receptor beta chains presented below share a single source sample, sequenced in a study of cytomegalovirus exposure and HLA in healthy donors. PCR used 60 Vbeta primers and 13 Jbeta primers. Sequenced by immunoSEQ multiplex PCR; TCRdb stores in-frame clones only, minus some. The sample holds some 120,000 clones; around 77% are singletons and the top ten take around 3.5%. Specimen: PBMCs. The receptors come from a human donor in good health.

The rearrangement joins TRBV2 to TRBJ2-6; the D is unclear. Germline CDR1 and CDR2: SNHLY and FYNNEI. This CDR3 spans 12 amino acids. V was pared by 10 bases and J by 4 bases, with 8 bases between. The CDR3 sequence: CATTAGANVLTF. The CDR3 DNA is TGTGCCACCACAGCCGGGGCCAACGTCCTGACTTTC.

V gene TRBV9 combines with J gene TRBJ2-2; 11 bases are a match to TRBD2. The J segment lost 4 bases and the V segment lost 2 bases, leaving 19 bases of the junction unmatched. The CDR3 consists of 21 residues. From germline, CDR1 is SGDLS and CDR2 YYNGEE. The CDR3 DNA reads as TGTGCCAGCAGCGTTCCCGAGGGACTAGCGGCTCTAAGAGGGGGCACCGGGGAGCTGTTTTTT. Translated: CASSVPEGLAALRGGTGELFF.

The genes are TRBV27 and TRBJ1-1; TRBD1 might be the D (6 bases). CDR1 and CDR2 from the germline V gene are MNHEY and SMNVEV (reference sequence). V was trimmed by 3 bases and J by 0 bases, leaving 11 bases between them. The CDR3 is made up of 15 amino acids. The CDR3 region has the DNA TGTGCCAGCAGTTTCGACAGGACGCTGAACACTGAAGCTTTCTTT. It translates to CASSFDRTLNTEAFF.

This clone was counted a single time. The V and J genes are TRBV5-1 and TRBJ2-7; 7 bases are a match to TRBD2. Germline assignment: CDR1 SGHRS and CDR2 YFSETQ. The CDR3 totals 15 residues. The trim removed 0 bases at V and 2 bases at J, leaving 5 bases unmatched. CDR3 DNA: TGCGCCAGCAGCTTGGTATCTAGCGGTACCTACGAGCAGTACTTC. It specifies CASSLVSSGTYEQYF.

The chain employs TRBV4-1 and TRBJ2-3; 7 bases are a match to TRBD2. Losses at the gene ends were 0 bases for V and 5 bases for J; bases not matched to a gene: 11. The CDR3 loop spans 17 amino acids. Germline V gene lookup returns CDR1 MGHRA and CDR2 YSYEKL. CDR3 in amino acids: CASSQDGAQPGGDTQYF. DNA of the CDR3: TGCGCCAGCAGCCAAGACGGAGCACAACCGGGAGGAGATACGCAGTATTTT.

The V and J genes are TRBV11-2 and TRBJ2-7, with 11 bases aligning to TRBD1. This CDR3 is 14 amino acids long. The J segment lost 3 bases and the V segment lost 5 bases, leaving 3 bases of the junction unmatched. The germline CDR1 and CDR2 sequences are SGHAT and FQNNGV. CDR3 DNA: TGTGCCAGCAGCACCGGGACAGGGGGCTACGAGCAGTACTTC. As protein: CASSTGTGGYEQYF.

This chain joins TRBV28 and TRBJ1-2; 7 bases align to TRBD1. CDR1 is MDHEN, CDR2 SYDVKM, per germline. The CDR3 sequence is 17 residues long. V dropped 2 bases and J dropped 6; count of bases not matched to a gene: 15. The CDR3 DNA is TGTGCCAGCAGTTTACCCTGGTCAGAGGGGGCGCTTCATGGCTACACCTTC. It yields the protein CASSLPWSEGALHGYTF.

The chain has TRBV10-3 and TRBJ1-6; 10 nucleotides match TRBD1. CDR3 size: 14 residues. The V gene's germline CDR1 is ENHRY and CDR2 SYGVKD. Trimming took 5 bases from V and 8 from J; bases not matched to a gene: 3. The CDR3 coding sequence is TGTGCCATCAGTTCGGGACAGGGGTATTCACCCCTCCACTTT. Translated: CAISSGQGYSPLHF.

The chain recombines TRBV6-5 with TRBJ1-4, with TRBD1 matching over 8 bases. After removal of 5 bases from V and 3 bases from J, the junction contained 5 bases not matched to a gene. The CDR3 runs 15 residues. Germline V lookup: CDR1 MNHEY, CDR2 SVGAGI. CDR3 sequence: CASSTQGAANEKLFF. The CDR3 DNA reads as TGTGCCAGCAGTACGCAGGGGGCCGCTAATGAAAAACTGTTTTTT.

This sequence joins TRBV29-1 and TRBJ2-1; D is unclear. The germline V gene encodes CDR1 SQVTM and CDR2 ANQGSEA. V lost 1 base and J 5 bases, leaving 6 bases between the germline ends. This CDR3 comprises 12 residues. The CDR3 coding sequence is TGCAGCGTTGAAGTACGGGACAATGAGCAGTTCTTC. It translates to CSVEVRDNEQFF.

The chain recombines TRBV18 with TRBJ2-1; TRBD2 is a possible D gene (5 bases). The CDR3 has 16 residues. Germline CDR1 is KGHSH and CDR2 is LQKENI. V dropped 3 bases and J dropped 0 bases, with 12 bases sitting between them. The CDR3 DNA is TGTGCCAGCTCACCGGGGAGCGCCTACTCCTACAATGAGCAGTTCTTC. Protein sequence: CASSPGSAYSYNEQFF.

This chain uses TRBV21-1 with TRBJ2-7; the table's D gene call, TRBD2, was not cross checked with the DNA. TRBV21-1 is a pseudogene locus. CDR3 length: 15 residues. The CDR3 sequence: CASSKSTHLGYEQYF. The CDR3 DNA follows: TGTGCCAGCAGCAAATCGACTCACCTCGGCTACGAGCAGTACTTC.

The chain uses TRBV10-3 and TRBJ2-5, with D perhaps TRBD1 (5 bases). Near its end, the DNA agrees better with TRBJ2-7, so the J call may be wrong. CDR3 size: 14 residues. Germline V gene data show CDR1 as ENHRY and CDR2 as SYGVKD. In DNA, the CDR3 is TGTGCCATCAGTTCCGACAGTTCCTACTACGAGCAGTACTTC. Its translation is CAISSDSSYYEQYF.

The sample holds a few counts of this clone. This sequence joins TRBV15 and TRBJ2-3, with TRBD2 matching 9 bases. Trimming removed 2 bases from V and 6 bases from J; junction bases left unmatched: 15. Per the germline V gene, CDR1 is LNHNV and CDR2 is YYDKDF (reference sequence). The CDR3 loop spans 18 amino acids. Written as DNA, the CDR3 is TGTGCCACCAGCAGATCCCTTGGGGCTAGCGGGAATAGGGATACGCAGTATTTT. It specifies CATSRSLGASGNRDTQYF.

The chain combines TRBV27 with TRBJ2-7; 7 positions match TRBD1. Losses at the gene ends were 3 bases for V and 2 bases for J; bases not matched to a gene: 4. The CDR3 has 14 residues. Germline V lookup: CDR1 MNHEY, CDR2 SMNVEV (reference sequence). The CDR3 DNA reads TGTGCCAGCAGTTTGCGAGGACAGGCCTACGAGCAGTACTTC. Its translation is CASSLRGQAYEQYF.

The V call is TRBV5-1, the J call TRBJ2-1, with 7 bases identical to TRBD2. The CDR3 totals 15 residues. Trimming cost V 4 bases and J 6 bases; bases outside gene matches: 10. Per germline, CDR1 SGHRS and CDR2 YFSETQ. CDR3 nucleotides: TGCGCCAGCAGCCCTGGAGCGGGAAGAGGCAATGAGCAGTTCTTC. It translates to CASSPGAGRGNEQFF. Combining the CDR3 with reference TRBV5-1 and TRBJ2-1 gives the whole variable domain KAGVTQTPRYLIKTRGQQVTLSCSPISGHRSVSWYQQTPGQGLQFLFEYFSETQRNKGNFPGRFSGRQFSNSRSEMNVSTLELGDSALYLCASSPGAGRGNEQFFGPGTRLTVL.

The CDR3 DNA reads TGTGCCAGCACCGAGATGACGGGACAGCACTACGAGCAGTACTTC. It yields the protein CASTEMTGQHYEQYF. The chain recombines TRBV7-2 with TRBJ2-7, with 7 nucleotides matching TRBD1. V shed 7 bases, J shed 3 bases, and the junction held 12 bases outside the gene matches. This CDR3 is built from 15 residues. Germline V gene lookup returns CDR1 SGHTA and CDR2 FQGNSA.

This chain links TRBV6-6 with TRBJ1-1; D call uncertain. This CDR3 has 14 residues. CDR1 MNHNY and CDR2 SVGAGI come from the germline V gene (reference sequence). Trimming shortened V by 0 bases and J by 8 bases, and 13 bases separated the two germline ends. CDR3: CASSYSPVVQEAFF. The CDR3 region has the DNA TGTGCCAGCAGTTACTCGCCGGTCGTACAGGAAGCTTTCTTT.

The V call is TRBV2, the J call TRBJ2-5; D call uncertain. The DNA matches TRBJ2-7 better at its end, which makes the J call doubtful. The CDR3 contains 16 residues. Looked up from germline, CDR1 is SNHLY and CDR2 is FYNNEI. DNA for the CDR3: TGTGCCAGCAGTGAAGCGCTCCGGCTAGTTCTCTACGAGCAGTACTTC. This translates into CASSEALRLVLYEQYF.

The J gene is TRBJ2-2, the V gene TRBV14, with TRBD2 identical over 14 bases. There are 15 residues in the CDR3. The germline V gene has CDR1 SGHDN and CDR2 FVKESK. Losses at the gene ends were 10 bases for V and 4 bases for J; bases not matched to a gene: 5. The CDR3 loop reads CATSGLAGGTGELFF. CDR3 bases: TGTGCCACCTCAGGACTAGCGGGAGGCACCGGGGAGCTGTTTTTT.

On this clone itself: Other nucleotide sequences in the sample specify the same CDR3. The DNA for the CDR3 is TGTGCCAGCTCACCTCCGGGGGACAGGGGCAATCAGCCCCAGCATTTT. Translation: CASSPPGDRGNQPQHF. The chain uses TRBV18 and TRBJ1-5; 9 positions agree with TRBD1. Germline V CDR1 and CDR2: KGHSH, LQKENI. The CDR3 runs 16 residues. Trimming removed 3 bases from V and 2 bases from J; junction bases left unmatched: 5.

The V call is TRBV6-1, the J call TRBJ2-6, with 9 bases fitting TRBD1. Unmatched junction bases numbered 4, after V lost 10 bases and J lost 0 bases. This CDR3 contains 15 residues. Germline CDR1 MNHNS, CDR2 SASEGT. The chain's CDR3 is CATGTGSSGANVLTF. The CDR3 DNA follows: TGTGCCACCGGGACAGGGAGCTCTGGGGCCAACGTCCTGACTTTC.

The chain combines TRBV7-8 with TRBJ1-1; maybe TRBD1 (5 bases). CDR3 length: 14 residues. V dropped 5 bases and J dropped 2 bases, with 12 bases sitting between them. The germline V gene has CDR1 SGHVS and CDR2 FQNEAQ. The chain's CDR3 is CASSRIQGNTEAFF. The CDR3 nucleotides read TGTGCCAGCAGCCGCATCCAGGGTAACACTGAAGCTTTCTTT.

The CDR3 reads CASSLLRAGVGFF. The CDR3 DNA is TGTGCCAGCAGCTTGCTCAGAGCGGGAGTGGGGTTCTTC. The chain couples TRBV5-8 to TRBJ2-1; 8 bases line up with TRBD2. Per germline, CDR1 SGHTS and CDR2 YDEGEE. The V gene end was trimmed by 1 base and the J gene end by 15 bases; junction bases not matched to a gene: 9. The CDR3 covers 13 residues. Full variable domain (missing parts from reference TRBV5-8 and TRBJ2-1): EAGVTQSPTHLIKTRGQQATLRCSPISGHTSVYWYQQALGLGLQFLLWYDEGEERNRGNFPPRFSGRQFPNYSSELNVNALELEDSALYLCASSLLRAGVGFFGPGTRLTVL.

The chain couples TRBV29-1 to TRBJ2-1; 8 bases agree with TRBD2. J lost 4 bases, V lost 6 bases, and 5 bases had no gene match. Germline V CDR1 and CDR2: SQVTM, ANQGSEA. The CDR3 runs to 13 residues. CDR3 DNA sequence: TGCAGCGTGCAGGTAGCGGGGTACAATGAGCAGTTCTTC. Its translation: CSVQVAGYNEQFF.

J is TRBJ2-7 and V is TRBV6-6; D remains unclear. The CDR3 has 15 amino acids. The ends were cut back, 6 bases at V and 2 bases at J, with 17 bases in the middle. The germline V gene encodes CDR1 MNHNY and CDR2 SVGAGI (reference sequence). This chain's CDR3 is CASSPAQRSPYEQYF. In DNA form, the CDR3 reads TGTGCCAGCAGCCCTGCCCAGAGGTCCCCCTACGAGCAGTACTTC.

This clone was seen only once. The rearrangement joins TRBV2 to TRBJ2-1; 10 bases agree with TRBD1. The V gene end was trimmed by 4 bases and the J gene end by 6 bases; junction bases not matched to a gene: 0. CDR1 and CDR2 (germline): SNHLY, FYNNEI. The CDR3 sequence is 13 residues long. CDR3 sequence: CASSGDRGNEQFF. The CDR3, as DNA: TGTGCCAGCAGTGGGGACAGGGGCAATGAGCAGTTCTTC.

A word on this clone: One end of the junction varies from germline; a read error may be responsible. The rearrangement uses TRBV28 and TRBJ1-2; 10 nucleotides agree with TRBD1. CDR1 MDHEN and CDR2 SYDVKM come from the germline V gene. The CDR3 is 15 amino acids. The CDR3 sequence is CASSLGTGVDYGCTF. CDR3 DNA sequence: TGTGCCAGCAGTTTAGGGACAGGGGTAGACTATGGCTGCACCTTC.

This sequence joins TRBV29-1 and TRBJ1-1, with 7 bases lining up with TRBD1. There are 13 residues in the CDR3. Germline V gene sequence: CDR1 SQVTM, CDR2 ANQGSEA. Germline trimming cut 5 bases from V and 3 bases from J; bases unmatched to any gene: 6. The DNA for the CDR3 is TGCAGCGTTTCCACAGGGGCTCACACTGAAGCTTTCTTT. It specifies CSVSTGAHTEAFF.

The chain links TRBV6-6 to TRBJ2-1; 11 bases are a match to TRBD1. The junction had 6 bases not matched to a gene; V was cut back by 6 bases and J by 8 bases. Germline V gene sequence: CDR1 MNHNY, CDR2 SVGAGI (reference sequence). The CDR3 covers 14 residues. CDR3 protein: CASSLGQGGYEQFF. CDR3 DNA: TGTGCCAGCAGCCTGGGACAGGGGGGTTATGAGCAGTTCTTC.